A selection of T cell receptor beta chains follows, all from one sample in a study of identical twins. TCRdb ran MiXCR on the 5' RACE reads and lists one entry per CDR3 protein. Of more than 400,000 distinct CDR3 sequences in the sample, roughly 15% were seen once. This sample also appeared in a second study, on yellow fever vaccine responses in identical twins.

The sample consisted of CD4+ T cells sorted from blood. The source is a woman aged 18 to 35 in good health. Each CDR3 is given with its conserved first and last residue. Fields, in order: clone size, V gene, CDR3 length, D gene, J gene, CDR3 DNA, CDR3 protein. The D gene is left open where the match is weak. Not all rows give a size; the values are once, few, many and, for expanded clones, a class.

>.|TRBV28|17|TRBD2|TRBJ2-1
TGTGCCAGCAGCCAACGCAGGCTAGCGGGAGGGCGGGTTGAGCAGTTCTTC
CASSQRRLAGGRVEQFF
>.|TRBV12-3/TRBV12-4|16|.|TRBJ1-3
TGTGCCAGCAGTTTAGCGAGGGGGGCGGGTGGAAACACCATATATTTT
CASSLARGAGGNTIYF
>few|TRBV10-3|11|.|TRBJ2-3
TGTGCCACCACAGGGACAGATACGCAGTATTTT
CATTGTDTQYF
>few|TRBV5-1|15|.|TRBJ2-7
TGCGCCAGCAGCTTGACGTGGGGGAGCCCCTACGAGCAGTACTTC
CASSLTWGSPYEQYF
>few|TRBV12-3/TRBV12-4|13|TRBD2|TRBJ2-7
TGTGCCAGCAGTCTTGGGACTAGTAACGAGCAGTACTTC
CASSLGTSNEQYF
>.|TRBV5-6|15|TRBD1|TRBJ1-5
TGTGCCAGCAGCTTTCTGGCAGGGGGGGATCAGCCCCAGCATTTT
CASSFLAGGDQPQHF
>.|TRBV10-3|13|.|TRBJ2-5
TGTGCCATCAGTGAGATGAGGGAGGAGACCCAGTACTTC
CAISEMREETQYF
>few|TRBV14|15|.|TRBJ1-2
TGTGCCAGCAGTTCTACCAGGGGTTCCGCCTATGGCTACACCTTC
CASSSTRGSAYGYTF
>.|TRBV20-1|14|.|TRBJ1-3
TGCAGTGCTAGTACAGACCCCTCTGGAAACACCATATATTTT
CSASTDPSGNTIYF
>few|TRBV7-8|14|.|TRBJ2-5
TGTGCCAGCAGGGAGGCGAGAGGTCAAGAGACCCAGTACTTC
CASREARGQETQYF
>few|TRBV10-3|15|.|TRBJ1-6
TGTGCCATCAGTGACCGGACAGAGAAGTCTTCACCCCTCCACTTT
CAISDRTEKSSPLHF